The 24 T cell receptor beta chains below come from one sample, sequenced in a study of blood T cell repertoires in COVID-19. TCRdb keeps only in-frame clones here, not all; method: immunoSEQ multiplex PCR. The table lists about 33,000 clones, around 90% of them singletons. The material sequenced was peripheral blood. The receptors were gathered from a man aged 65 to 79 with acute or convalescent COVID-19.

This chain links TRBV7-9 with TRBJ1-2, with D perhaps TRBD1 (6 bases). The germline gives CDR1 SEHNR, CDR2 FQNEAQ (reference sequence). The CDR3 totals 18 residues. V lost 4 bases and J 4 bases, leaving 25 bases between the germline ends. The CDR3 DNA follows: TGTGCCAGCAGCTCAGGGAAAACAGGCCAGGGGCGAAGCTATGGCTACACCTTC. Protein: CASSSGKTGQGRSYGYTF.

This rearrangement joins TRBV29-1 to TRBJ2-1, with 7 bases fitting TRBD2. CDR3 length equals 12 residues. Germline CDR1 reads SQVTM; CDR2 reads ANQGSEA. J gave up 7 bases and V 7 bases, and 7 bases lay outside the gene matches. The CDR3 here is CSALGGWNEQFF. CDR3 sequence (DNA): TGCAGCGCCCTGGGGGGGTGGAATGAGCAGTTCTTC.

This chain uses TRBV5-6 with TRBJ1-2; 7 nucleotides line up with TRBD1. V trimming: 0 bases; J trimming: 4 bases; junction bases outside the gene matches: 3. The CDR3 has 14 amino acids. Germline loops: CDR1 SGHDT, CDR2 YYEEEE. CDR3 sequence (DNA): TGTGCCAGCAGCTTGGTGGGACAGACCTATGGCTACACCTTC. As protein: CASSLVGQTYGYTF.

This clone showed up just once. The chain is built from TRBV30 and TRBJ1-3; D not certain. CDR1 GTSNPN and CDR2 SVGIG come from the germline V gene (reference sequence). The CDR3 spans 12 residues. V shed 0 bases and J shed 4 bases, with 4 bases lying between them. CDR3 protein: CAWSVLGNTIYF. As DNA, the CDR3 is TGTGCCTGGAGTGTGTTAGGAAACACCATATATTTT.

This rearrangement joins TRBV21-1 to TRBJ2-7; TRBD2, the table's D call, was not compared with the DNA. TRBV21-1 is designated a pseudogene. CDR3 length equals 12 residues. CDR3 bases: TGTGCCAGCAGCACCGGTTTCTACGAGCAGTACTTC. Translation: CASSTGFYEQYF.

The chain links TRBV6-5 to TRBJ2-4, with D unresolved. CDR1 is MNHEY and CDR2 is SVGAGI in the germline V gene. V lost 6 bases and J lost 7, with 10 bases in between. CDR3 length: 12 residues. Here the CDR3 reads CASRASGNIQYF. The CDR3 DNA is TGTGCCAGCAGGGCCTCCGGGAACATTCAGTACTTC.

The rearrangement joins TRBV19 to TRBJ1-6; D uncertain. CDR1 is LNHDA and CDR2 is SQIVND in the germline V gene (reference sequence). The CDR3 spans 14 residues. The V gene lost 1 base and the J gene lost 7 bases, with 8 bases spanning the gap. CDR3 in amino acids: CASSIGGNNSPLHF. The CDR3 nucleotides are TGTGCCAGTAGTATAGGCGGAAACAATTCACCCCTCCACTTT. The full variable domain, rest sourced from reference TRBV19 and TRBJ1-6, is DGGITQSPKYLFRKEGQNVTLSCEQNLNHDAMYWYRQDPGQGLRLIYYSQIVNDFQKGDIAEGYSVSREKKESFPLTVTSAQKNPTAFYLCASSIGGNNSPLHFGNGTRLTVT.

The gene calls are TRBV19 and TRBJ2-2; TRBD2 agrees at 12 bases. The CDR3 runs 15 residues. Germline V gives CDR1 LNHDA, CDR2 SQIVND (reference sequence). The junction had 4 bases not matched to a gene; V was cut back by 9 bases and J by 2 bases. CDR3 nucleotides: TGTGCCAGCCGGACTAGCGGGATTAACACCGGGGAGCTGTTTTTT. Translated: CASRTSGINTGELFF.

The chain uses TRBV7-8 and TRBJ2-1; D may be TRBD2 (6 bases). This CDR3 has 17 residues. Per germline, CDR1 SGHVS and CDR2 FQNEAQ. The V and J ends lost 2 bases and 3 bases respectively, with 17 bases between them. The CDR3 nucleotides are TGTGCCAGCAGCTTACCCCCTCGGGACTCCCTCTACAATGAGCAGTTCTTC. As protein: CASSLPPRDSLYNEQFF.

The chain combines TRBV6-5 with TRBJ2-1, with a possible D match to TRBD2 (7 bases). Germline assignment: CDR1 MNHEY and CDR2 SVGAGI. The CDR3 runs to 15 residues. V was trimmed by 1 base and J by 5 bases, leaving 12 bases between them. The CDR3 region is CASSYWGGGDNEQFF. DNA of the CDR3: TGTGCCAGCAGTTACTGGGGGGGCGGAGACAATGAGCAGTTCTTC.

V gene TRBV5-1 combines with J gene TRBJ2-1; TRBD2 agrees at 7 bases. V trimming: 1 base; J trimming: 9 bases; junction bases outside the gene matches: 10. Germline CDR1 and CDR2: SGHRS and YFSETQ. The length of the CDR3 is 15 residues. The CDR3, as DNA: TGCGCCAGCAGCTTGAGGTTTGGTGGGGAGGGTGAGCAGTTCTTC. Protein product: CASSLRFGGEGEQFF.

This clone was picked up one time. The chain carries TRBV11-2 and TRBJ1-3; the D gene is possibly TRBD1 (5 bases). This CDR3 spans 18 amino acids. Deletions cut 5 bases from V and 0 bases from J, with 20 bases between. Germline lookup yields CDR1 SGHAT and CDR2 FQNNGV. For the CDR3, the DNA is TGTGCCAGCAGCGGGGGAGGGACGCAAGCCCTCTCTGGAAACACCATATATTTT. Protein product: CASSGGGTQALSGNTIYF.

This clone was detected once. The V call is TRBV11-3, the J call TRBJ2-7, with TRBD2 as a possible D gene (6 bases). CDR1 and CDR2 from the germline V gene are SGHNT and YENEEA. The V end was cut by 5 bases, the J end by 0 bases, with 11 bases between. The CDR3 consists of 14 residues. CDR3 nucleotides: TGTGCCAGCAGCCAAGCTAGCGACTCCTACGAGCAGTACTTC. The encoded protein is CASSQASDSYEQYF.

In its sample, this clone was seen once. This chain joins TRBV25-1 and TRBJ1-3, with D possibly being TRBD1 (5 bases). Trimming removed 3 bases at V and 3 bases at J, with 9 bases between. The CDR3 consists of 14 residues. Per the germline V gene, CDR1 is MGHDK and CDR2 is SYGVNS. The CDR3 loop reads CASSDRGFGNTIYF. The CDR3 DNA follows: TGTGCCAGCAGTGACCGGGGGTTTGGAAACACCATATATTTT.

The gene calls are TRBV7-6 and TRBJ1-5; perhaps TRBD1 as D (6 bases). V was trimmed by 5 bases and J by 7 bases, leaving 18 bases between them. The germline gives CDR1 SGHVS, CDR2 FNYEAQ. The CDR3 covers 15 residues. The CDR3 spells CASSAAGGPGQPQHF. The CDR3 coding sequence is TGTGCCAGCAGCGCGGCGGGGGGCCCGGGGCAGCCCCAGCATTTT.

This clone came up a few times. The chain combines TRBV27 with TRBJ2-5; 7 bases match TRBD2. The CDR3 is 14 residues long. With 3 bases clipped from V and 2 bases from J, the junction kept 3 bases outside the gene matches. Per the germline V gene, CDR1 is MNHEY and CDR2 is SMNVEV (reference sequence). CDR3 in DNA: TGTGCCAGCAGTTTCCGGGGGGAGCAAGAGACCCAGTACTTC. The encoded protein is CASSFRGEQETQYF.

The DNA of the CDR3 is TGTGCCAGCAACAGGGAGAGATTTGACACTGAAGCTTTCTTT. It encodes CASNRERFDTEAFF. V and J are TRBV6-5 and TRBJ1-1, with D tentatively TRBD1 (6 bases). Trimming cost V 7 bases and J 3 bases, with 15 bases left between them. CDR1 MNHEY and CDR2 SVGAGI come from the germline V gene. The CDR3 contains 14 residues.

This chain links TRBV6-5 with TRBJ2-2; perhaps TRBD2 as D (6 bases). The germline gives CDR1 MNHEY, CDR2 SVGAGI. V was pared by 7 bases and J by 3 bases, with 15 bases between. This CDR3 comprises 15 residues. The CDR3 nucleotides read TGTGCCAGCAAAACGGGAGAGGTCGACACCGGGGAGCTGTTTTTT. Translated: CASKTGEVDTGELFF.

The CDR3 DNA reads as TGTGCCAGCAGCTTAGTAGCAGCTGAAGCTTTCTTT. It specifies CASSLVAAEAFF. The gene calls are TRBV7-8 and TRBJ1-1, with D uncertain. This CDR3 spans 12 amino acids. Trimming removed 1 base from V and 6 bases from J, with 6 bases in between. The V gene's germline CDR1 is SGHVS and CDR2 FQNEAQ.

J is TRBJ1-5 and V is TRBV28; D is perhaps TRBD1 (6 bases). This CDR3 region has 15 residues. The V gene's germline CDR1 is MDHEN and CDR2 SYDVKM. The V end was cut by 9 bases, the J end by 6 bases, with 21 bases between. CDR3: CASVEYRDPAQPQHF. The CDR3 nucleotides read TGTGCCAGTGTTGAGTACAGGGACCCAGCTCAGCCCCAGCATTTT.

The chain employs TRBV18 and TRBJ2-3, with a weak D call TRBD1 (5 bases). This CDR3 region has 16 residues. Germline V CDR1 and CDR2: KGHSH, LQKENI. V was pared by 2 bases and J by 1 base, with 13 bases between. In nucleotides, the CDR3 is TGTGCCAGCTCACCAGGAAGTCAGGGTCGCACAGATACGCAGTATTTT. It translates to CASSPGSQGRTDTQYF.

This sequence joins TRBV7-2 and TRBJ1-2; a weak D match, TRBD1 (5 bases). Germline values: CDR1 SGHTA, CDR2 FQGNSA. The V and J ends lost 1 base and 4 bases respectively, with 13 bases between them. The CDR3 spans 15 residues. CDR3 sequence reads: CASSLVMRGGYGYTF. DNA for the CDR3: TGTGCCAGCAGCTTAGTGATGCGGGGGGGCTATGGCTACACCTTC.

This chain joins TRBV5-8 and TRBJ1-1; D is unresolved. Per germline, CDR1 SGHTS and CDR2 YDEGEE. The CDR3 spans 11 residues. V was cut by 8 bases and J by 4 bases, with 9 bases left in between. CDR3 protein: CASRRATEAFF. CDR3 DNA sequence: TGTGCCAGTCGGAGGGCCACTGAAGCTTTCTTT.

This clone came up a few times. The chain uses TRBV3-1 (or the pseudogene TRBV3-2) and TRBJ1-2; maybe TRBD1 (5 bases). The CDR3 runs to 14 residues. The V end was cut by 5 bases, the J end by 4 bases, with 14 bases between. Per the germline V gene, CDR1 is LGHDT and CDR2 is YNNKEL (reference sequence). The CDR3, as DNA: TGTGCCAGCAGCGGAAGCAGGGCTTCCTATGGCTACACCTTC. It codes for CASSGSRASYGYTF.